The rows below give T cell receptor beta chains drawn from one sample of a study of CD8 T cells in ankylosing spondylitis. One entry per CDR3 protein results from TCRdb running MiXCR on the 5' RACE reads. The sample has under 850,000 distinct CDR3 sequences; over 15% are singletons. The sequenced sample consisted of blood, either unsorted or a sorted T cell fraction (not recorded which). The receptors were sampled from a male donor with ankylosing spondylitis. Each CDR3 is given with its conserved first and last residue. The order of the fields is D gene, J gene, clone size, V gene, CDR3 protein, CDR3 DNA. D genes are given only for firm matches. The size field is filled for only some rows; it gives once, few, many or a size class.

>.|TRBJ1-1|.|TRBV30
CAWSAEGSAFF
TGTGCCTGGAGCGCAGAAGGCAGCGCTTTCTTT
>.|TRBJ1-5|.|TRBV19
CASSIWDTGNQPQHF
TGTGCCAGTAGTATCTGGGACACAGGCAATCAGCCCCAGCATTTT
>.|TRBJ2-3|few|TRBV12-3/TRBV12-4
CASSLALPSQTDTQYF
TGTGCCAGCAGTTTAGCGCTCCCTAGTCAGACAGATACGCAGTATTTT
>.|TRBJ1-2|few|TRBV10-3
CAISFDSYGYTF
TGTGCCATCAGTTTTGACTCTTATGGCTACACCTTC
>.|TRBJ1-1|few|TRBV20-1
CSASPGAGNTEAFF
TGCAGTGCTAGTCCCGGGGCCGGGAACACTGAAGCTTTCTTT
>TRBD1|TRBJ1-1|few|TRBV10-3
CATSRGQGYMNTEAFF
TGTGCCACCAGTCGGGGACAGGGCTACATGAACACTGAAGCTTTCTTT
>.|TRBJ1-1|few|TRBV21-1
CASSKISTGAEAFF
TGTGCCAGCAGCAAAATCTCGACAGGCGCTGAAGCTTTCTTT
>.|TRBJ1-5|.|TRBV29-1
CSVVTGGAGQPQHF
TGCAGCGTTGTGACGGGGGGGGCCGGTCAGCCCCAGCATTTT
>.|TRBJ2-7|few|TRBV20-1
CSAAPGPNEQYF
TGCAGTGCCGCCCCGGGACCCAACGAGCAGTACTTC
>TRBD1|TRBJ2-7|few|TRBV12-3/TRBV12-4
CASSSGQSVSYEQYF
TGTGCCAGCAGCTCGGGACAGTCGGTCTCCTACGAGCAGTACTTC
>.|TRBJ2-7|few|TRBV25-1
CASIQGTYEQYF
TGTGCCAGCATCCAGGGAACCTACGAGCAGTACTTC
>.|TRBJ1-5|.|TRBV4-2
CASSQGMGERNQPQHF
TGTGCCAGCAGCCAGGGAATGGGGGAACGCAATCAGCCCCAGCATTTT
>.|TRBJ2-1|.|TRBV7-3
CASSLMPITSDAPKEQFF
TGTGCCAGCAGCTTAATGCCTATCACTTCCGACGCTCCGAAAGAGCAGTTCTTC
>.|TRBJ1-1|few|TRBV10-3
CAISDFGIGEGTEAFF
TGTGCCATCAGTGATTTCGGGATCGGGGAAGGTACTGAAGCTTTCTTT
>.|TRBJ2-1|.|TRBV10-3
CAISESDGVRVGSYNEQFF
TGTGCCATCAGTGAGTCGGACGGGGTCCGAGTAGGGTCCTACAATGAGCAGTTCTTC
>TRBD1|TRBJ2-5|.|TRBV28
CASSSGTGAFAQETQYF
TGTGCCAGCAGTTCCGGGACAGGAGCCTTCGCTCAAGAGACCCAGTACTTC
>TRBD2|TRBJ2-1|many|TRBV12-3/TRBV12-4
CASSLGTSGFNNEQFF
TGTGCCAGCAGTTTGGGGACTAGCGGATTTAACAATGAGCAGTTCTTC
>.|TRBJ1-2|.|TRBV5-1
CASSLDGAPGGYTF
TGCGCCAGCAGCTTGGATGGGGCACCCGGGGGCTACACCTTC
>TRBD1|TRBJ1-1|.|TRBV6-2/TRBV6-3
CASTWTGGVVAFF
TGTGCCAGCACCTGGACAGGGGGCGTTGTTGCTTTCTTT
>.|TRBJ1-3|.|TRBV10-3
CAISEGDLQGNTIYF
TGTGCCATCAGTGAGGGGGACCTGCAGGGAAACACCATATATTTT
>TRBD1|TRBJ1-4|.|TRBV20-1
CSAALPGQRAEKLFF
TGCAGTGCTGCCCTTCCGGGACAGCGGGCTGAAAAACTGTTTTTT
>TRBD2|TRBJ2-1|few|TRBV12-3/TRBV12-4
CASRHAGGGIEQFF
TGTGCCAGCAGACACGCGGGGGGAGGAATTGAGCAGTTCTTC
>.|TRBJ2-1|few|TRBV28
CASSFPFGSPINEQFF
TGTGCCAGCAGTTTCCCCTTTGGGAGCCCCATCAATGAGCAGTTCTTC
>.|TRBJ2-3|.|TRBV2
CASSEDRKGTDTQYF
TGTGCCAGCAGTGAAGACAGGAAGGGCACAGATACGCAGTATTTT
>.|TRBJ1-5|.|TRBV28
CASTKPWTDQPQHF
TGTGCCAGCACCAAACCCTGGACAGATCAGCCCCAGCATTTT
>TRBD1|TRBJ2-7|few|TRBV2
CASRRQGTLYEQYF
TGTGCCAGCAGACGACAGGGAACTCTCTACGAGCAGTACTTC
>.|TRBJ2-3|few|TRBV4-1
CASSQESGVGADTQYF
TGCGCCAGCAGCCAAGAGTCGGGAGTCGGTGCAGATACGCAGTATTTT
>TRBD1|TRBJ1-1|many|TRBV20-1
CMGRGGQNTEAFF
TGCATGGGCAGGGGGGGGCAGAACACTGAAGCTTTCTTT
>.|TRBJ2-7|.|TRBV5-5
CASSFSGQIYEQYF
TGTGCCAGCAGCTTTTCGGGTCAGATCTACGAGCAGTACTTC
>.|TRBJ1-5|many|TRBV12-3/TRBV12-4
CASSLFPNQPQHF
TGTGCCAGCAGTTTATTTCCCAATCAGCCCCAGCATTTT
>.|TRBJ2-7|.|TRBV11-1
CASSSIRDGAYEQYF
TGTGCCAGCAGCTCCATCCGGGACGGAGCCTACGAGCAGTACTTC
>.|TRBJ2-1|.|TRBV28
CASFTGTTGGYNEQFF
TGTGCCAGCTTCACCGGGACAACGGGGGGCTACAATGAGCAGTTCTTC
>.|TRBJ2-7|.|TRBV19
CASSIPGQTGEQYF
TGTGCCAGTAGTATTCCGGGGCAAACTGGAGAGCAGTACTTC
>TRBD2|TRBJ2-1|.|TRBV20-1
CSGLAASYNEQFF
TGCAGTGGACTAGCGGCCTCCTACAATGAGCAGTTCTTC